This T cell receptor beta chain was observed in a study of CXCR3-negative and CXCR3-positive naive CD8 T cells. Points from the study as a whole: More hydrophobic TRB CDR3s occurred in CXCR3-positive than in CXCR3-negative naive cells.

The TRB libraries of cDNA were built by UMI-labeled 5' RACE. From its re-call of the 5' RACE reads, TCRdb lists each CDR3 protein once, without DNA. The sample is made up of 110,000 or so distinct CDR3 sequences, and the top ten hold less than 0.4% of it. The germline CDR1 and CDR2 sequences are SGHDT and YYEEEE. The CDR3 extends over 14 amino acids. To note about this clonotype: Its antigen is unknown.

Sequencing used naive CXCR3+ CD8+ T cells from blood. The sample's subset: CD45RO-CCR7+CD27+CD95- naive CD8+ T cells expressing CXCR3 (TNR3+). This clonotype was obtained from a human donor in good health. Some clones in this sample may be carry-over from other donors' samples. The chain recombines TRBV5-6 with TRBJ1-4. The CDR3 here is CASSFLENNEKLFF.